Listed below are T cell receptor beta chains from one sample, sequenced in a study of blood T cell repertoires in COVID-19. Method: immunoSEQ multiplex PCR; TCRdb's copy keeps in-frame clones and lacks some. Among roughly 150,000 clones listed, around 80% were seen once. Sequencing input: peripheral blood. These receptors were taken from a man between 60 and 70 years old with acute or convalescent COVID-19. CDR3s include the opening cysteine and the closing phenylalanine or tryptophan. D genes are given only for firm matches. For some rows the clone size is stated as once, few or many, or as a class when expanded; others skip it.

CASRTGGNYEQYF,TGTGCCAGCAGGACAGGGGGCAACTACGAGCAGTACTTC,TRBJ2-7,TRBD1,NA,TRBV27
CASTTPGREGTQYF,TGTGCCAGCACGACCCCTGGGCGGGAGGGGACCCAGTACTTC,TRBJ2-5,TRBD2,NA,TRBV6-6
CASRAASGGANTQYF,TGTGCCAGCAGAGCTGCTAGCGGGGGGGCGAATACGCAGTATTTT,TRBJ2-3,TRBD2,NA,TRBV3-1/TRBV3-2
CASSHDRGTGNTIYF,TGCGCCAGCAGCCATGACAGGGGGACTGGAAACACCATATATTTT,TRBJ1-3,TRBD1,NA,TRBV4-1
CASSLGQGAVNEQFF,TGCGCCAGCAGCCTCGGACAGGGGGCTGTCAATGAGCAGTTCTTC,TRBJ2-1,TRBD1,NA,TRBV5-1
CASSQDTLAVSTDTQYF,TGTGCCAGCAGCCAAGATACCCTAGCGGTTAGCACAGATACGCAGTATTTT,TRBJ2-3,TRBD2,NA,TRBV4-2
CASSQRGSNSPLHF,TGTGCCAGCAGCCAACGAGGCAGTAATTCACCCCTCCACTTT,TRBJ1-6,NA,NA,TRBV3-1/TRBV3-2
CASRNRGDTEAFF,TGTGCCAGCAGAAACAGGGGCGACACTGAAGCTTTCTTT,TRBJ1-1,TRBD1,few,TRBV12-3/TRBV12-4
CASSGQGLTEQYF,TGTGCCAGCAGTGGACAGGGGCTTACCGAGCAGTACTTC,TRBJ2-7,TRBD1,NA,TRBV2
CASSGRQVSTNEKLFF,TGTGCCAGCAGTGGCCGACAGGTTTCAACTAATGAAAAACTGTTTTTT,TRBJ1-4,NA,NA,TRBV6-1
CASSIGFLKTGYWVSEAFF,TGTGCCAGTAGTATCGGGTTCTTGAAGACAGGGTATTGGGTTTCTGAAGCTTTCTTT,TRBJ1-1,TRBD1,NA,TRBV19
CASSLGTGVSPLHF,TGTGCCAGCAGTCTGGGGACAGGGGTCTCACCCCTCCACTTT,TRBJ1-6,TRBD1,NA,TRBV6-2/TRBV6-3
CASSLIAGQGPGELFF,TGTGCCAGCAGCTTAATAGCCGGACAGGGGCCCGGGGAGCTGTTTTTT,TRBJ2-2,TRBD1,NA,TRBV7-9
CSAPRDGYTF,TGCAGTGCCCCCCGGGATGGCTACACCTTC,TRBJ1-2,NA,NA,TRBV20-1
CASSSGHRGGPDTQYF,TGTGCCAGCAGCTCGGGACACCGAGGCGGCCCAGATACGCAGTATTTT,TRBJ2-3,NA,NA,TRBV7-2
CASSIPGNQPQHF,TGTGCCAGTAGTATACCGGGAAATCAGCCCCAGCATTTT,TRBJ1-5,NA,NA,TRBV19
CAISDWTGANSPLHF,TGTGCCATCAGTGATTGGACAGGGGCAAATTCACCCCTCCACTTT,TRBJ1-6,TRBD1,NA,TRBV10-3
CATSRDRVYGYTF,TGTGCCACCAGCAGAGATCGGGTTTATGGCTACACCTTC,TRBJ1-2,NA,NA,TRBV15
CASSLEPSGASYNEQFF,TGCGCCAGCAGCTTGGAGCCTAGCGGGGCATCCTACAATGAGCAGTTCTTC,TRBJ2-1,TRBD2,NA,TRBV5-1
CATSGREARTEAFF,TGTGCCACCAGCGGCCGGGAAGCTAGGACTGAAGCTTTCTTT,TRBJ1-1,NA,few,TRBV15
CASRRGEGKLFF,TGTGCCAGCAGGAGAGGGGAGGGCAAACTGTTTTTT,TRBJ1-4,NA,NA,TRBV6-5